This TCR beta chain originates from a study of blood T cell repertoires in COVID-19. As for the study in general: From the United States, Italy and Spain came samples of acute and convalescent COVID-19. Nucleic acid was either cDNA or gDNA, and it came from T cells, B-cell-depleted T cells, or PBMCs.

The CDR3 sequence is 19 residues long. V was pared by 4 bases and J by 4 bases, with 12 bases of the junction left unmatched. The germline gives CDR1 KGHSH, CDR2 LQKENI. Original analysis: Estimation of nucleated cell counts was performed using reference gene primer amplification. Clones were sequenced by immunoSEQ multiplex PCR, and TCRdb holds only the in-frame ones, with some missing. V, J and clone size are taken as reported in that table, and D and trimming were inferred from the DNA itself. In the table there are roughly 410,000 clones, roughly 90% of which are singletons. The chain joins TRBV18 to TRBJ2-3; 15 bases line up with TRBD2. Material: peripheral blood. This receptor was identified in a middle-aged man with acute or convalescent COVID-19. The DNA of the CDR3 is TGTGCCAGCTCACGAAACGGGACTAGCGGGGGGATTATCCCAGATACGCAGTATTTT. This codes for CASSRNGTSGGIIPDTQYF.